One and the same sample provided the 14 T cell receptor beta chains below, sequenced in a study of immune evolution from preneoplasia to lung adenocarcinoma (dated by TCRdb to the early 2020s). The library was produced with the immunoSEQ multiplex PCR assay. Here the immuneACCESS table is served through TCRdb, limited to in-frame sequences with V and J called. Missing clones are a known gap in these copies; in checked studies unresolved V genes cover under half, and the rest lacks a known reason. Present in this sample are thousands of clones, roughly 80% of which were seen just once. Of the sample, about 8% is held by the ten largest clones. The sequenced sample consisted of FFPE minimally invasive lung adenocarcinoma tissue. In the paper's terms, the cell subset or site label means: micro-invasive lung adenocarcinoma (MIA). The receptors were sampled from a donor at least 70 years old with lung adenocarcinoma.

DNA for the CDR3: TGTGCCAGTAGTACCAACAGGGGGCGCGGATACGAGCAGTACTTC. This translates into CASSTNRGRGYEQYF. The V gene is TRBV19, the J gene TRBJ2-7; 9 positions match TRBD1. Germline V CDR1 and CDR2: LNHDA, SQIVND (reference sequence). The CDR3 has 15 residues. V lost 4 bases, J lost 4 bases, and 8 bases stayed unmatched.

The chain carries TRBV18 and TRBJ1-2, with TRBD1 identical over 11 bases. V dropped 6 bases and J dropped 5; count of bases not matched to a gene: 5. Germline V gene lookup returns CDR1 KGHSH and CDR2 LQKENI. The CDR3 runs to 14 residues. CDR3 nucleotide sequence: TGTGCCAGCTCCCAAGGACAGGGGGCGTATGGCTACACCTTC. This gives the protein CASSQGQGAYGYTF.

This chain uses TRBV19 with TRBJ2-7, with 9 bases aligning to TRBD1. The germline CDR1 and CDR2 sequences are LNHDA and SQIVND (reference sequence). The CDR3 totals 13 residues. J lost 2 bases, V lost 10 bases, and 6 bases had no gene match. The CDR3 here is CATVYRGPYEQYF. The CDR3 DNA is TGTGCCACTGTGTACAGGGGGCCCTACGAGCAGTACTTC.

This chain uses TRBV28 with TRBJ2-3; the D gene is possibly TRBD2 (5 bases). This CDR3 has 15 residues. CDR1 MDHEN and CDR2 SYDVKM come from the germline V gene. V was shortened by 2 bases and J by 6 bases, with 15 bases between the two germline ends. CDR3 loop: CASSLRGPGFDTQYF. In DNA form, the CDR3 reads TGTGCCAGCAGTTTACGAGGGCCTGGTTTTGATACGCAGTATTTT. The whole variable domain, remainder taken from reference TRBV28 and TRBJ2-3, is DVKVTQSSRYLVKRTGEKVFLECVQDMDHENMFWYRQDPGLGLRLIYFSYDVKMKEKGDIPEGYSVSREKKERFSLILESASTNQTSMYLCASSLRGPGFDTQYFGPGTRLTVL.

V is TRBV30 and J is TRBJ2-2; the D is unclear. The CDR3 consists of 11 residues. The germline V gene has CDR1 GTSNPN and CDR2 SVGIG (reference sequence). Trimming took 4 bases from V and 5 from J, leaving 5 bases between them. For the CDR3, the DNA is TGTGCCTGGACAGTTACCGGGGAGCTGTTTTTT. Translation gives CAWTVTGELFF. Using reference TRBV30 and TRBJ2-2 for the parts outside the CDR3, the full variable domain is SQTIHQWPATLVQPVGSPLSLECTVEGTSNPNLYWYRQAAGRGLQLLFYSVGIGQISSEVPQNLSASRPQDRQFILSSKKLLLSDSGFYLCAWTVTGELFFGEGSRLTVL.

The rearrangement uses TRBV5-1 and TRBJ2-5; 7 bases are shared with TRBD2. Trimming cost V 5 bases and J 3 bases; bases outside gene matches: 10. The CDR3 totals 15 residues. Germline assignment: CDR1 SGHRS and CDR2 YFSETQ. As DNA, the CDR3 is TGCGCCAGCAGGGCTAGCGGAGGGAGTAAAGAGACCCAGTACTTC. Its translation is CASRASGGSKETQYF.

V and J are TRBV2 and TRBJ2-4; a possible D gene is TRBD1 (6 bases). V lost 5 bases and J 4 bases, leaving 12 bases between the germline ends. CDR3 length equals 14 residues. The germline V gene encodes CDR1 SNHLY and CDR2 FYNNEI. The CDR3 DNA follows: TGTGCCAGCAGTCCGACAGGCGCAAAAAACATTCAGTACTTC. It codes for CASSPTGAKNIQYF.

The chain is built from TRBV5-4 and TRBJ2-5; D is ambiguous. The CDR3 has 16 residues. V was clipped by 1 base and J by 0 bases, with 13 bases between them. Germline V gives CDR1 SGHNT, CDR2 YYREEE (reference sequence). The CDR3 nucleotides are TGTGCCAGCAGCTTGAGTGGTATTAGGTACCAAGAGACCCAGTACTTC. Translation: CASSLSGIRYQETQYF.

The V and J genes are TRBV9 and TRBJ2-5; 12 nucleotides line up with TRBD2. Losses at the gene ends were 6 bases for V and 5 bases for J; bases not matched to a gene: 11. The germline CDR1 and CDR2 sequences are SGDLS and YYNGEE. CDR3 length: 16 residues. Here the CDR3 reads CASTRTSGTGRETQYF. In DNA, the CDR3 is TGTGCCAGCACACGGACTAGCGGGACCGGCAGGGAGACCCAGTACTTC.

As regards this clone: A read error may account for a junction end that differs from germline. J is TRBJ2-1 and V is TRBV5-1, with D perhaps TRBD1 (5 bases). Germline V lookup: CDR1 SGHRS, CDR2 YFSETQ. The CDR3 has 17 amino acids. CDR3 sequence reads: CASSLELGGAINNKQFF. The CDR3 DNA reads as TGCGCCAGCAGCTTGGAGTTAGGTGGGGCCATCAACAATAAGCAGTTCTTC.

The chain has TRBV5-1 and TRBJ2-3, with TRBD2 matching 9 bases. From germline, CDR1 is SGHRS and CDR2 YFSETQ. V was clipped by 0 bases and J by 8 bases; unmatched bases: 13. The CDR3 is 17 residues long. The CDR3 reads CASSLGNVAGGPSTQYF. In DNA form, the CDR3 reads TGCGCCAGCAGCTTGGGGAACGTGGCGGGAGGGCCATCTACGCAGTATTTT.

The chain uses TRBV30 and TRBJ1-5; TRBD1 is a possible D gene (5 bases). The CDR3 is 14 amino acids. V lost 2 bases, J lost 3 bases, and 11 bases lay in between. Germline CDR1 and CDR2: GTSNPN and SVGIG (reference sequence). CDR3 bases: TGTGCCTGGAGTTTAGACAGCCACAATCAGCCCCAGCATTTT. This translates into CAWSLDSHNQPQHF.

The V gene is TRBV5-1, the J gene TRBJ2-5; D is uncertain. V was pared by 1 base and J by 5 bases, with 15 bases between. Germline V lookup: CDR1 SGHRS, CDR2 YFSETQ. The CDR3 covers 15 residues. CDR3 sequence (DNA): TGCGCCAGCAGCTTGCTAGGCGGTGGGCGGGAGACCCAGTACTTC. It is translated as CASSLLGGGRETQYF.

The gene calls are TRBV10-2 and TRBJ2-5; D tentatively reads TRBD1 or TRBD2 (5 bases each). Germline V lookup: CDR1 WSHSY, CDR2 SAAADI. Trimming shortened V by 6 bases and J by 4 bases, and 9 bases separated the two germline ends. CDR3 length: 12 amino acids. This CDR3 is CASSGAGETQYF. CDR3 in DNA: TGCGCCAGCAGCGGGGCCGGAGAGACCCAGTACTTC.